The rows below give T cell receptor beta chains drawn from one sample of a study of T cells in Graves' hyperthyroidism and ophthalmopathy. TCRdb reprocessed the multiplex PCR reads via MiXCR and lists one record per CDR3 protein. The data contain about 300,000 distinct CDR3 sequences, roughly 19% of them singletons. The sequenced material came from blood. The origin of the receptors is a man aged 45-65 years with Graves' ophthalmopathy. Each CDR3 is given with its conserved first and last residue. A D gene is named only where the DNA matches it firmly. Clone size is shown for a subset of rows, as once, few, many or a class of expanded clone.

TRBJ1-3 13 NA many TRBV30 CAWSSGQGNTIYF TGTGCCTGGAGTTCCGGACAGGGAAACACCATATATTTT
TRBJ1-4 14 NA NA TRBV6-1 CASRHQGWDEKLFF TGTGCCAGCAGACACCAGGGATGGGACGAAAAACTGTTTTTT
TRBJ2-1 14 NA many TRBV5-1 CASSLDSQGRPQFF TGCGCCAGCAGCTTGGACAGCCAGGGGAGACCCCAGTTCTTC
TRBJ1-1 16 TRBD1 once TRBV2 CASSESRGWMRTEAFF TGTGCCAGCAGTGAAAGCAGGGGGTGGATGCGAACTGAAGCTTTCTTT
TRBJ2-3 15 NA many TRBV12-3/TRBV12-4 CASSLLGGPTDTQYF TGTGCCAGCAGTTTGCTCGGAGGGCCTACAGATACGCAGTATTTT
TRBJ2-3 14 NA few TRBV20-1 CSATEAISTDTQYF TGCAGTGCCACGGAGGCGATCAGCACAGATACGCAGTATTTT
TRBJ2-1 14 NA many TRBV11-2 CASSLEGRRNEQFF TGTGCCAGCAGCTTAGAGGGCCGTCGCAATGAGCAGTTCTTC
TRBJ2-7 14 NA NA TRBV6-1 CASSFLAPAYEQYF TGTGCCAGCAGTTTCCTAGCGCCCGCCTACGAGCAGTACTTC
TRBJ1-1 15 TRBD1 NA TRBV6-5 CASSYRTGANTEAFF TGTGCCAGCAGTTACCGGACAGGGGCGAACACTGAAGCTTTCTTT
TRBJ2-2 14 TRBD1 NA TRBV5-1 CASSSGTGTGELFF TGCGCCAGCAGCTCCGGGACAGGTACCGGGGAGCTGTTTTTT
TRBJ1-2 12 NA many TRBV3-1 CASSRAQYGYTF TGTGCCAGCAGTCGCGCGCAGTATGGCTACACCTTC
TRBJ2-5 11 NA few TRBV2 CASSFDRMSNF TGTGCCAGCAGTTTCGACAGAATGTCAAACTTC
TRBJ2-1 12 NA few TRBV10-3 CAIRDSSYEQFF TGTGCCATCCGGGACTCATCCTATGAGCAGTTCTTC
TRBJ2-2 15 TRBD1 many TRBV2 CASGPQGAGTGELFF TGTGCCAGCGGACCGCAGGGGGCGGGCACCGGGGAGCTGTTTTTT
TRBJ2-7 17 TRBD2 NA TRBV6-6 CASSYKTPGLGVYEQYF TGTGCCAGCAGTTACAAGACCCCGGGACTAGGGGTATACGAGCAGTACTTC
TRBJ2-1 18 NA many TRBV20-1 CSARDASGVREIYNEQFF TGCAGTGCTAGAGATGCGTCCGGCGTCCGTGAGATTTACAATGAGCAGTTCTTC
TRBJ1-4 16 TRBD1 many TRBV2 CASSDGQGATNEKLFF TGTGCCAGCAGCGACGGACAGGGGGCAACTAATGAAAAACTGTTTTTT
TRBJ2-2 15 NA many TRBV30 CAWSAVLKGTGELFF TGTGCCTGGAGTGCCGTACTTAAAGGCACCGGGGAGCTGTTTTTT
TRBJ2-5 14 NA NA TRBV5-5 CASSLDRNVGTQYF TGTGCCAGCAGCTTGGATAGGAATGTGGGGACCCAGTACTTC
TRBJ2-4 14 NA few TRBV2 CASTRLGAKNIQYF TGTGCCAGCACCCGACTTGGAGCCAAAAACATTCAGTACTTC
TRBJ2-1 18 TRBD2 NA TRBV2 CASRGLAGSTSSYNEQFF TGTGCCAGCAGGGGACTAGCGGGATCAACATCCTCCTACAATGAGCAGTTCTTC
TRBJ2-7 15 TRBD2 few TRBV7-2 CASSEAGTSVYEQYF TGTGCCAGCAGCGAGGCCGGGACTAGCGTTTACGAGCAGTACTTC
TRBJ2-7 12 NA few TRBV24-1 CATSDEGGEQYF TGTGCCACCAGTGATGAAGGCGGTGAGCAGTACTTC
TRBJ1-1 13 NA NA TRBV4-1 CASSPIMNTEAFF TGCGCCAGCAGCCCAATTATGAACACTGAAGCTTTCTTT
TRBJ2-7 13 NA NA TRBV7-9 CASSARELYEQYF TGTGCCAGCAGCGCCCGGGAACTCTACGAGCAGTACTTC
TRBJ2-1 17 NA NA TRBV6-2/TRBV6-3 CASSVFSSVSSYNEQFF TGTGCCAGCTCAGTCTTTTCTAGCGTGAGCTCCTACAATGAGCAATTCTTC
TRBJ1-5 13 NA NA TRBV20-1 CSQSREGGQPQHF TGCAGTCAATCCCGAGAGGGGGGTCAGCCCCAGCATTTT
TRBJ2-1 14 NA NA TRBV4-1 CASSYTLGSNEQFF TGCGCCAGCAGCTACACCTTAGGGTCCAATGAGCAGTTCTTC
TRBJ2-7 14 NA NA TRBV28 CASRGPSTSYEQYF TGTGCCAGCAGAGGACCGTCGACCTCCTACGAGCAGTACTTC
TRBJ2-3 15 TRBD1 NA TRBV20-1 CSARGTGGQTDTQYF TGCAGTGCTAGAGGGACAGGGGGCCAAACAGATACGCAGTATTTT
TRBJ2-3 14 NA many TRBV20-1 CSARALLGYDTQYF TGCAGTGCTAGAGCCCTGCTGGGGTACGATACGCAGTATTTT
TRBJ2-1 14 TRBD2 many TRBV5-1 CASVGPSGSNEQFF TGCGCCAGCGTTGGGCCTAGCGGGAGCAATGAGCAGTTCTTC
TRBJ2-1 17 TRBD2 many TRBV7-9 CASSLIQLAEGPLGQFF TGTGCCAGCAGCTTGATACAACTAGCGGAGGGACCCCTAGGGCAGTTCTTC
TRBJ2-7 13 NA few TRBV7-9 CASSLEGGGEQYF TGTGCCAGCAGCTTAGAGGGGGGCGGTGAGCAGTACTTC
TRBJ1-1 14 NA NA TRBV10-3 CAISEDIPNTEAFF TGTGCCATCAGTGAGGACATCCCGAACACTGAAGCTTTCTTT
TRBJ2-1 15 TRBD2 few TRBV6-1 CASSKNHGTRRFQFF TGTGCCAGCAGTAAGAACCACGGGACTAGGCGCTTTCAGTTCTTC
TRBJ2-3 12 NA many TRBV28 CASSDTEDTQYF TGTGCCAGCAGTGATACAGAAGATACGCAGTATTTT
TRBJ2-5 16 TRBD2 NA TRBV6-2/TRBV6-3 CASSALAGVGRETQYF TGTGCCAGCAGCGCACTAGCGGGAGTGGGTAGAGAGACCCAGTACTTC
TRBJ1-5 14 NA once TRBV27 CASSLYTSGRAQHF TGTGCCAGCAGTTTATACACCTCGGGCAGGGCCCAGCATTTT
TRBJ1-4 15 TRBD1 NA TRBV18 CASSHAGTVNEKLFF TGTGCCAGCTCACACGCCGGGACAGTTAATGAAAAACTGTTTTTT
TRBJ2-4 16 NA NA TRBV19 CASSITPNIAKNIQYF TGTGCCAGTAGTATCACCCCCAATATAGCCAAAAACATTCAGTACTTC